The clone carrying this T cell receptor beta chain was observed a few times. Its specificity is unknown. TCRdb processed the 5' RACE reads anew with MiXCR; each CDR3 protein has one entry. In the table there are just under 550,000 distinct CDR3 sequences, about an eighth of which are singletons. The data stem from a study of CD8 T cells in ankylosing spondylitis. Notes on the study in general: Made up of under ten highly homologous variants, a TCR beta motif appeared characteristic of ankylosing spondylitis blood.

Trimming took 3 bases from V and 6 from J, leaving 11 bases between them. Germline values: CDR1 SNHLY, CDR2 FYNNEI. The CDR3 extends over 14 amino acids. Specimen: blood, either unsorted or a sorted T cell fraction (not recorded which). The receptor was isolated from a male donor with ankylosing spondylitis. The chain carries TRBV2 and TRBJ2-2; TRBD2 might be the D (5 bases). The CDR3 nucleotides read TGTGCCAGCAGTGAGCGGGTGAAAGCCGGGGAGCTGTTTTTT. This codes for CASSERVKAGELFF. Drawing the rest from reference TRBV2 and TRBJ2-2, the complete variable domain is EPEVTQTPSHQVTQMGQEVILRCVPISNHLYFYWYRQILGQKVEFLVSFYNNEISEKSEIFDDQFSVERPDGSNFTLKIRSTKLEDSAMYFCASSERVKAGELFFGEGSRLTVL.